Sequencing of this T cell receptor (beta chain) was carried out in a study of blood T cells in healthy people across ages (dated by TCRdb to about 2015). For the wider study: In model experiments, roughly one uniquely barcoded TCR beta cDNA molecule per two T cells was captured by template switching. To track age-related changes in TCR beta repertoire diversity, the study relied on deep sequencing normalized with unique cDNA molecular identifiers. Using the same blood draw, the study looked at two additional independent replicas of 1 million unique cDNA reads for two donors, one aged 18 to 30 and the other aged 80 or older. Donors of different ages were randomly distributed across sequencing lanes to avoid experimental bias. The donors were split into four age groups: young (average 16 years), middle-aged (around 37), aged (approximately 60) and long-lived (over 75). What the authors observed across the whole study: Compared with the aged group, the long-lived group had more naive CD4+ T cells, fewer expanded clones and increased TCR diversity, a pattern suggesting age selection. Because the CMV infection status of the donors was unknown, age-related changes in expanded clonotypes may potentially have been confounded. As age increased, observed TCR beta diversity per million T cells dropped in a roughly linear way, and a significant reduction was already evident by age 40. A strong correlation was found between observed TCR beta diversity and the percentage of naive T cells measured by flow cytometry. Because profiling used bulk unsorted PBMCs, naive and antigen-experienced compartments could not be compared conclusively. Estimates of total diversity based on one million sequenced T cells were considered lower bounds and underestimates.

The CDR3 covers 13 residues, taking in both the cysteine and the phenylalanine. Only the CDR3 DNA is retained, 39 bases long and in frame from the first base. Via the germline V gene (reference sequence), CDR1 is DFQATT and CDR2 SNEGSKA. At the junction V is shortened by 1 base and J by 2 bases, with 7 bases in between. The roughly 39 donors, aged about 6 to 95 years, were systemically healthy Caucasian individuals from Russia. Each donor gave 8 to 10 milliliters of peripheral blood, drawn into EDTA-treated Vacutainer tubes. Ficoll-Paque density-gradient centrifugation was used to isolate PBMCs, with at least 6.5 million per sample. Total RNA, at least 5 micrograms per sample, was extracted from PBMCs with Trizol reagent. For every donor, flow cytometry on a PBMC aliquot measured the percentage of naive CD45RAhigh/CD27high T cells. Turning to this clonotype: The antigen this receptor binds is unknown. Base qualities are not provided; no much larger clone lies one nucleotide away.

The method behind the library was 5' RACE. The second PCR ran for about 6 to 12 cycles and used a J-beta primer mix along with a sample-barcoded 5' primer. A unique molecular identifier was introduced onto each TCR beta cDNA molecule by a template-switch 5' adaptor carrying 12 random nucleotides. Each sample yielded at least 2.5 million CDR3-containing paired-end reads. The Mint cDNA synthesis kit, primed by a TRBC-specific oligonucleotide, was used to synthesize first-strand cDNA from all RNA. All cDNA was treated with uracil-DNA glycosylase and then went through a first 18-cycle PCR with the universal primers M1SS and BC2_uni_R. The authors' analysis ran thus. For normalization, 1 million high-quality reads were randomly selected from each sample, with every read carrying a distinct molecular identifier. Instead of being binned into consensus sequences, reads that shared molecular identifiers were thrown out. MiTCR, set to a Q25 quality threshold and the strictest error-elimination algorithm, was used for CDR3 identification, clonotype clustering and error correction. A nonparametric unseen species model with Euler transformation was used to estimate a lower bound on total TCR beta diversity. TCRdb passed the public sequencing reads through fastp at Q25 and MiXCR, retaining productive beta sequences. Entries that share a CDR3 protein sequence are merged under the most common genes and DNA. The authors' filters were not applied to this entry. For this sample there are 1.5 million to 2 million distinct CDR3 sequences; about 39% appear just once. More than 20% of the sample comes from the top ten.

The receptor was isolated from a human donor in good health. This receptor chain uses TRBV20-1 and TRBJ2-3; no D gene can be assigned with confidence. The sequenced sample consisted of blood. This receptor carries the CDR3 CSARVEHTDTQYF. The sequence in DNA is TGCAGTGCTAGAGTGGAACACACAGATACGCAGTATTTT.